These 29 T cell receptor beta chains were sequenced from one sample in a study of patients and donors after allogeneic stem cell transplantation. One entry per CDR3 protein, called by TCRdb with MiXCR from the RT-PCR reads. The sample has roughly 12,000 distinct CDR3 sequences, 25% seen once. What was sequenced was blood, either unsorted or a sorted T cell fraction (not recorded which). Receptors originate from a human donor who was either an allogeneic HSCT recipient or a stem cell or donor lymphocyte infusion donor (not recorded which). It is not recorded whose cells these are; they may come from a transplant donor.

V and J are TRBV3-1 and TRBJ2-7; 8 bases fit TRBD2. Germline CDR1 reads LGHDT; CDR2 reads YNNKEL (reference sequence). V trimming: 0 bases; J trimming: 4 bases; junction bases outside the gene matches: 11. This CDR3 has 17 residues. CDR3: CASSQDLDGRARYEQYF. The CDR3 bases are TGTGCCAGCAGCCAAGATTTGGACGGGAGGGCCAGGTACGAGCAGTACTTC.

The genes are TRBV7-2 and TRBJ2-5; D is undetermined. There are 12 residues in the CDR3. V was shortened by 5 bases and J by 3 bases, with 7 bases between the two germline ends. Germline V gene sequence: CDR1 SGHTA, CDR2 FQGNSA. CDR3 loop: CASSRPKETQYF. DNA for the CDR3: TGTGCCAGCAGCCGGCCGAAAGAGACCCAGTACTTC.

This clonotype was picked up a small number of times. Here the CDR3 reads CASSTGTSNTEAFF. The CDR3 DNA sequence: TGTGCCAGCAGCACCGGGACTTCGAACACTGAAGCTTTCTTT. The gene calls are TRBV6-5 and TRBJ1-1; maybe TRBD1 (5 bases). This CDR3 is built from 14 residues. V gave up 6 bases and J gave up 1 base, with 12 bases separating them. Germline V gene data show CDR1 as MNHEY and CDR2 as SVGAGI.

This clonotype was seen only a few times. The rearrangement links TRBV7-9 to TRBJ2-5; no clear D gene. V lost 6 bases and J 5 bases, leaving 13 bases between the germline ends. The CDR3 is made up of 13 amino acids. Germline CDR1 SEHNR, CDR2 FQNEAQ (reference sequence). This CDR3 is CASRGRAGETQYF. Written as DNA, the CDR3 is TGTGCCAGCAGAGGAAGGGCCGGGGAGACCCAGTACTTC.

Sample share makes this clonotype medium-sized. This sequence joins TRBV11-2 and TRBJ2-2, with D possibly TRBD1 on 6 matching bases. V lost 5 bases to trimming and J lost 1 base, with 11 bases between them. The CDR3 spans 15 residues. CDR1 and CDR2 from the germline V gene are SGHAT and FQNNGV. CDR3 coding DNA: TGTGCCAGCAGCCCCTTGACAGGGAACACCGGGGAGCTGTTTTTT. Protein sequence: CASSPLTGNTGELFF.

The CDR3 region has the DNA TGTGCCAGCGGCCTCGGACAACTAGCGGGAGTGGACGAGCAGTACTTC. Encoded protein: CASGLGQLAGVDEQYF. The chain couples TRBV7-3 to TRBJ2-7, with 11 nucleotides matching TRBD2. The CDR3 sequence is 16 residues long. J gave up 5 bases and V 8 bases, and 14 bases lay outside the gene matches. Germline V CDR1 and CDR2: SGHTA, FQGTGA.

CDR3 residues: CASSQAGGSEQFF. The CDR3 DNA reads TGCGCCAGCAGCCAAGCGGGTGGCAGTGAGCAGTTCTTC. The genes are TRBV4-3 and TRBJ2-1; unclear D gene. The germline gives CDR1 LGHNA, CDR2 YSLEER. The germline V and J ends were trimmed by 1 base and 9 bases, with 10 bases remaining between them. The CDR3 contains 13 residues.

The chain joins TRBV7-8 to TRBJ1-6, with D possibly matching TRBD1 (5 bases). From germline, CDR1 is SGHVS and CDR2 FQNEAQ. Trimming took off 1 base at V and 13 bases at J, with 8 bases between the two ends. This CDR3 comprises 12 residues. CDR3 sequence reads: CASSLDGAPLHF. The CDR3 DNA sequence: TGTGCCAGCAGCTTAGATGGGGCTCCCCTCCACTTT. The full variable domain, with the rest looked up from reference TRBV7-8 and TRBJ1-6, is GAGVSQSPRYKVAKRGQDVALRCDPISGHVSLFWYQQALGQGPEFLTYFQNEAQLDKSGLPSDRFFAERPEGSVSTLKIQRTQQEDSAVYLCASSLDGAPLHFGNGTRLTVT.

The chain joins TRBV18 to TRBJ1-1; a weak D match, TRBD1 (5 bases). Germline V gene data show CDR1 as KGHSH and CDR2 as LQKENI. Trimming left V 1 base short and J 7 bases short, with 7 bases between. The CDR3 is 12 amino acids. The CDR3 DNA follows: TGTGCCAGCTCACCACAGGGACTTGAAGCTTTCTTT. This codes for CASSPQGLEAFF.

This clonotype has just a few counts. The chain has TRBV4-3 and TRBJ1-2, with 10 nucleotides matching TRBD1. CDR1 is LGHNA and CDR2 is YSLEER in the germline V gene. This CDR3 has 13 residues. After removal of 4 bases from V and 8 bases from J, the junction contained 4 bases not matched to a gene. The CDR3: CASSRDRGLGYTF. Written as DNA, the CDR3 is TGCGCCAGCAGCCGAGACAGGGGGCTCGGCTACACCTTC.

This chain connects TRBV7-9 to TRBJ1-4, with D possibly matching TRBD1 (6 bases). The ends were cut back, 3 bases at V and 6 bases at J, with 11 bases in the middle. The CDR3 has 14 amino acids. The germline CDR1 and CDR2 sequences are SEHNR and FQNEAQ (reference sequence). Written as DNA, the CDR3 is TGTGCCAGCAGCTTGTGGGGGCGCGATGAAAAACTGTTTTTT. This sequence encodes CASSLWGRDEKLFF.

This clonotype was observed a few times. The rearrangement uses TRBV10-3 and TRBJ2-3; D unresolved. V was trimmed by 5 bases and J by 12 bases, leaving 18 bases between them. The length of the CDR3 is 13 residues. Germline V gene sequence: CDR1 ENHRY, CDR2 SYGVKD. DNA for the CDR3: TGTGCCATCAGTACCTTAGCCGCCCGGTCCCAGTATTTT. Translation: CAISTLAARSQYF.

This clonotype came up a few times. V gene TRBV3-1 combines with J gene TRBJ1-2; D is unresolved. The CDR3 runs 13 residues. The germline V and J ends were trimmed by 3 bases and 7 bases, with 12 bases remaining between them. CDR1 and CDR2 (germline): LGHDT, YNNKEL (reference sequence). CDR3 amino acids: CASSQGSAGGYTF. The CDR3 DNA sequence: TGTGCCAGCAGCCAGGGGTCAGCGGGTGGCTACACCTTC.

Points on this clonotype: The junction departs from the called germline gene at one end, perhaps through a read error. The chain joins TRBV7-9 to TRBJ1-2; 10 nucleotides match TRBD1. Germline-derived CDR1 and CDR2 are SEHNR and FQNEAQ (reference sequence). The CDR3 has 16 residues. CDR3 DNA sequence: TGTGCCAGCATCATCTTACGGGACAGGGGCGATTATGGCTGCACCTTC. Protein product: CASIILRDRGDYGCTF.

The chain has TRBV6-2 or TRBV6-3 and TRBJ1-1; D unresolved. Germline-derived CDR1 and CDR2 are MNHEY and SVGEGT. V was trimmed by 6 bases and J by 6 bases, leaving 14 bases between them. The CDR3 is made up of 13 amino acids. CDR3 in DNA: TGTGCCAGCAGCCAAGACCGGCCCGCTGAAGCTTTCTTT. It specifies CASSQDRPAEAFF.

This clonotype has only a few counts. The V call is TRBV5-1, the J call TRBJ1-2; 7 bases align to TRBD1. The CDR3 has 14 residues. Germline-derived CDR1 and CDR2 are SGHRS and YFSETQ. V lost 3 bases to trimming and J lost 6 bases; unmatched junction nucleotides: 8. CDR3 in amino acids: CASSSTGLGDGYTF. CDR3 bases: TGCGCCAGCAGCTCGACAGGGCTGGGGGATGGCTACACCTTC.

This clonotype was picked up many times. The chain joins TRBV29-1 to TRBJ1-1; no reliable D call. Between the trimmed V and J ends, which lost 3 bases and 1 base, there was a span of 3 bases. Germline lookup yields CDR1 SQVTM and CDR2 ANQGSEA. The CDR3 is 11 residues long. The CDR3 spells CSVEENTEAFF. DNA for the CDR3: TGCAGCGTTGAGGAGAACACTGAAGCTTTCTTT.

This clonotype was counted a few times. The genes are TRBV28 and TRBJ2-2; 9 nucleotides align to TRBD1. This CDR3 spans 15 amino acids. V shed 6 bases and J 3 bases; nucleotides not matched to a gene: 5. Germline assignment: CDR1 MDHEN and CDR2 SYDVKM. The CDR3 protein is CASRTGTGHTGELFF. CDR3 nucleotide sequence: TGTGCCAGCAGAACCGGGACAGGGCACACCGGGGAGCTGTTTTTT.

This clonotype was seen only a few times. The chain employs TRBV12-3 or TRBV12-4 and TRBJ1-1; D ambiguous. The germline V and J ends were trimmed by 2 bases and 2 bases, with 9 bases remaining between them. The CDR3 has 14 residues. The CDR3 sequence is CASSLMAANTEAFF. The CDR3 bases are TGTGCCAGCAGTTTAATGGCAGCCAACACTGAAGCTTTCTTT.

DNA for the CDR3: TGCAGCGCCAGTACTAGTTACAATGAGCAGTTCTTC. It codes for CSASTSYNEQFF. The chain links TRBV29-1 to TRBJ2-1, with a possible D match to TRBD2 (5 bases). Trimming took off 7 bases at V and 4 bases at J, with 11 bases between the two ends. The CDR3 spans 12 residues. Per the germline V gene, CDR1 is SQVTM and CDR2 is ANQGSEA.

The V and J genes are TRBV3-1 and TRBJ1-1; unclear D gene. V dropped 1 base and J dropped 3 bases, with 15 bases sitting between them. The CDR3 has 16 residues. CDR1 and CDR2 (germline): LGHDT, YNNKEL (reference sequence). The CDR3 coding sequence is TGTGCCAGCAGCCAAGCCCACCCCAGGCGGGACACTGAAGCTTTCTTT. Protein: CASSQAHPRRDTEAFF.

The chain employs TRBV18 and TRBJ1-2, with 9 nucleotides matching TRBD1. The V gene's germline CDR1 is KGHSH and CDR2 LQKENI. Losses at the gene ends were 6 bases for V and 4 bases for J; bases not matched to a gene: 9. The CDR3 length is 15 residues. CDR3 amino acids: CASSQGDRAGYGYTF. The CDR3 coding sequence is TGTGCCAGCTCCCAAGGGGACAGGGCTGGCTATGGCTACACCTTC.

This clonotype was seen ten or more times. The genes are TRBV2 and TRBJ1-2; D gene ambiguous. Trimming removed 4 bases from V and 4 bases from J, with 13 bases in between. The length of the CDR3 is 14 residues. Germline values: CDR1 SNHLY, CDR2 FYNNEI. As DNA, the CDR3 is TGTGCCAGCAGTGGGACTGTCATAAGCTATGGCTACACCTTC. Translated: CASSGTVISYGYTF.

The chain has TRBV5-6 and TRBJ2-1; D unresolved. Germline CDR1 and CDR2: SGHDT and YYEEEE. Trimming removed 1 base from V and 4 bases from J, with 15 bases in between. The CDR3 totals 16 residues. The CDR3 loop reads CASSLLPDAVYNEQFF. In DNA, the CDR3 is TGTGCCAGCAGCTTGCTCCCGGACGCGGTATACAATGAGCAGTTCTTC.

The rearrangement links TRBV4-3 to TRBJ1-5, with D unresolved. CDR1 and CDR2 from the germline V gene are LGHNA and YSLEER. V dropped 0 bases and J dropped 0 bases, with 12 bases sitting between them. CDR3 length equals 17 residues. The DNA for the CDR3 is TGCGCCAGCAGCCAAGATAGGATGGGGATTAGCAATCAGCCCCAGCATTTT. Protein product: CASSQDRMGISNQPQHF.

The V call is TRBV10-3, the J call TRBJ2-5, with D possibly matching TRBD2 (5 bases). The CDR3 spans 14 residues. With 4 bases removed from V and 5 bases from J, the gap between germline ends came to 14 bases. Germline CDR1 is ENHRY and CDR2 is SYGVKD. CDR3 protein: CAISGRVSGETQYF. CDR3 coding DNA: TGTGCCATCAGTGGAAGGGTGTCGGGGGAGACCCAGTACTTC.

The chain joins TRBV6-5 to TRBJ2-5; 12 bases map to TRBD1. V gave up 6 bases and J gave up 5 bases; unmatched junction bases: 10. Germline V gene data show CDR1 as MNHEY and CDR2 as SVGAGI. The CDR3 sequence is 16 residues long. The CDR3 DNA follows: TGTGCCAGCAGCCTTTTGGGACAGGGGGCAGAGGAGACCCAGTACTTC. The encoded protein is CASSLLGQGAEETQYF.

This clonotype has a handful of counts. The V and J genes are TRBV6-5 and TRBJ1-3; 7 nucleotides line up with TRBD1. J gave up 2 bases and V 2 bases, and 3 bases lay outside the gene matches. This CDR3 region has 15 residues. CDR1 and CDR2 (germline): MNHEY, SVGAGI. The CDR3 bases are TGTGCCAGCAGTTACAAGGGGGCGCCTGGAAACACCATATATTTT. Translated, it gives CASSYKGAPGNTIYF.

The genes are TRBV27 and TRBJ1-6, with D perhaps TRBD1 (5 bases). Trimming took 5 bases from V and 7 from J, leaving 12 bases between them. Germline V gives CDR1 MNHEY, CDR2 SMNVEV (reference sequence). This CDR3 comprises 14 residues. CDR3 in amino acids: CASSPGRGNSPLHF. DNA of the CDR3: TGTGCCAGCAGTCCGGGACGGGGAAATTCACCCCTCCACTTT.